A selection of T cell receptor beta chains follows, all from one sample in a study of vaccination effects on CD4 cells after COVID-19. The protocol was immunoSEQ multiplex PCR, while the TCRdb copy is restricted to in-frame clones and leaves out a portion. Found here are over 55,000 clones, roughly 80% of them singletons; the top ten hold 2% to 2.5%. Antigen specificity for these receptors is unknown. This specimen consisted of CD4+ T cells from PBMCs cultured with HCoV-229E spike peptides, obtained before COVID-19 vaccination. The receptors come from a human donor who received a COVID-19 vaccine. Each CDR3 is given with its conserved first and last residue. The D gene is left open where the match is weak. The listing skips clone size in some rows; elsewhere it reads once, few, many or a size class.

v_call	d_call	j_call	clone_size	cdr3_aa	cdr3_nt
TRBV3-1/TRBV3-2	NA	TRBJ1-2	NA	CASSQAYGYTF	TGTGCCAGCAGCCAAGCTTATGGCTACACCTTC
TRBV28	TRBD1	TRBJ1-4	NA	CASSLTGQGGREKLFF	TGTGCCAGCAGCTTAACTGGACAGGGCGGGCGTGAAAAACTGTTTTTT
TRBV18	NA	TRBJ1-1	NA	CASSAGQNTEAFF	TGTGCCAGCTCAGCGGGACAGAACACTGAAGCTTTCTTT
TRBV7-9	TRBD2	TRBJ2-5	NA	CASSFGASGVQETQYF	TGTGCCAGCAGCTTCGGGGCTAGCGGGGTCCAAGAGACCCAGTACTTC
TRBV27	TRBD1	TRBJ1-2	NA	CASRTGGNYGYTF	TGTGCCAGCCGGACAGGGGGCAACTATGGCTACACCTTC
TRBV7-3	TRBD2	TRBJ2-5	NA	CASSPSGGVETQYF	TGTGCCAGCAGTCCTAGCGGGGGGGTAGAGACCCAGTACTTC
TRBV28	NA	TRBJ1-4	NA	CASKSGGRNEKLFF	TGTGCCAGCAAGTCTGGGGGTCGGAATGAAAAACTGTTTTTT
TRBV29-1	NA	TRBJ1-2	NA	CSAGPNYGYTF	TGCAGCGCGGGACCTAACTATGGCTACACCTTC
TRBV14	TRBD1	TRBJ2-1	NA	CASSQVQGVNEQFF	TGTGCCAGCAGCCAAGTACAGGGGGTAAATGAGCAGTTCTTC
TRBV30	NA	TRBJ1-3	NA	CAWNEAERNTIYF	TGTGCCTGGAACGAGGCAGAAAGAAACACCATATATTTT
TRBV5-6	TRBD2	TRBJ2-1	NA	CASRQKGASGGVEQFF	TGTGCCAGCAGACAAAAGGGGGCTAGCGGGGGGGTTGAGCAGTTCTTC
TRBV15	TRBD1	TRBJ2-5	NA	CATSSTPQGRETQYF	TGTGCCACCAGCAGTACACCACAGGGGAGAGAGACCCAGTACTTC
TRBV2	NA	TRBJ1-1	NA	CASRSGPNTEAFF	TGTGCCAGCAGGAGCGGCCCGAACACTGAAGCTTTCTTT
TRBV30	NA	TRBJ1-4	NA	CAWSGPGRVDEKLFF	TGTGCCTGGAGTGGCCCCGGGAGGGTGGATGAAAAACTGTTTTTT
TRBV19	NA	TRBJ1-2	NA	CATKTANYGYTF	TGTGCCACCAAGACAGCTAACTATGGCTACACCTTC
TRBV6-6	TRBD1	TRBJ1-1	few	CASFNRGPNTEAFF	TGTGCCAGCTTCAACAGGGGGCCAAACACTGAAGCTTTCTTT
TRBV6-5	NA	TRBJ2-5	NA	CASSNGVGEQETQYF	TGTGCCAGCAGTAACGGTGTCGGGGAGCAAGAGACCCAGTACTTC
TRBV14	NA	TRBJ1-4	NA	CASSARGSARGEKLFF	TGTGCCAGCAGCGCAAGGGGCTCAGCGAGGGGTGAAAAACTGTTTTTT
TRBV5-4	NA	TRBJ2-3	once	CASIAGGGLTDTQYF	TGTGCCAGCATCGCCGGCGGGGGCCTCACAGATACGCAGTATTTT
TRBV6-1	TRBD1	TRBJ2-5	NA	CASSDPGQGPETQYF	TGTGCCAGCAGTGATCCGGGACAGGGTCCGGAGACCCAGTACTTC